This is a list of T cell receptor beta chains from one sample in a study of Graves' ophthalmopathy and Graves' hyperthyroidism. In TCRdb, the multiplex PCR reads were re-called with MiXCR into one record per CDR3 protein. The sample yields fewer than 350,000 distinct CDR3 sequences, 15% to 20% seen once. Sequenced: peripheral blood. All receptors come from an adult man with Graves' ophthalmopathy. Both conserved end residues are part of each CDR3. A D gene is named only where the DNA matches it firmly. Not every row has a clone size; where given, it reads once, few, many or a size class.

TGTGCCAGCAGCGTAGGGGTTATCCCCAGCGGGGGAACGCAGTATTTT CASSVGVIPSGGTQYF TRBJ2-3 many TRBD2 TRBV9
TGTGCCAGCATACCGTCTGGCACCCGGGCTTACGAGCAGTACTTC CASIPSGTRAYEQYF TRBJ2-7 many . TRBV28
TGTGCCAGCAGCTTTGTCGGTATCGCGAACACCGGGGAGCTGTTTTTT CASSFVGIANTGELFF TRBJ2-2 many . TRBV13
TGCAGCGGTGGACAGGTGGGGACTGAAGCTTTCTTT CSGGQVGTEAFF TRBJ1-1 few TRBD1 TRBV29-1
TGTGCCACCAGTGATTGGGACCAAGAGACCCAGTACTTC CATSDWDQETQYF TRBJ2-5 many . TRBV24-1
TGTGCCAGCAGCGAAAGCGGGAGTAGGCAAGAGACCCAGTACTTC CASSESGSRQETQYF TRBJ2-5 . TRBD2 TRBV7-8
TGTGCCAGTAGTACAGACCAGGGAGGAAGGACTGAAGCTTTCTTT CASSTDQGGRTEAFF TRBJ1-1 many . TRBV19
TGTGCCAGCAGTTACTTTGACAATCAGCCCCAGCATTTT CASSYFDNQPQHF TRBJ1-5 many . TRBV6-5
TGTGCCAGCAGCGCCGGGACCCCCAGGTCGACCCAGTACTTC CASSAGTPRSTQYF TRBJ2-5 many . TRBV7-9
TGTGCCAGCAACCACCCAACTAGCGGAATTACGAACACCGGGGAGCTGTTTTTT CASNHPTSGITNTGELFF TRBJ2-2 . TRBD2 TRBV6-2/TRBV6-3
TGCGCCAGCAGCTGGTCGTTTGGGGCCAACGTCCTGACTTTC CASSWSFGANVLTF TRBJ2-6 . . TRBV5-1
TGCGCCAGCGAGACAGGGGACAATCGTGGGACCCAGTACTTC CASETGDNRGTQYF TRBJ2-5 many TRBD1 TRBV5-1
TGTGCCAGCAGCCTCCCTGGACAGGGGAGAACTGAAGCTTTCTTT CASSLPGQGRTEAFF TRBJ1-1 many TRBD1 TRBV7-2
TGCGCCAGCAGCCGCCAGCGGGGGGACATGGAGACCCAGTACTTC CASSRQRGDMETQYF TRBJ2-5 . TRBD2 TRBV4-3
TGTGCCAGCAGTTTTCAGAGTACTGGCACCGGGGAGCTGTTTTTT CASSFQSTGTGELFF TRBJ2-2 many . TRBV9
TGCGCCAGCAGCCTAGGGACAGTTGGGCTCGAGCAGTACTTC CASSLGTVGLEQYF TRBJ2-7 many TRBD1 TRBV5-1
TGTGCCAGTAAGGCAGGGGCGGGCATGAACACTGAAGCTTTCTTT CASKAGAGMNTEAFF TRBJ1-1 many . TRBV19
TGTGCCAGCAGCCTCCTCTTCAGACAGAGGCAGATTTACGAGCAGTACTTC CASSLLFRQRQIYEQYF TRBJ2-7 many . TRBV6-5
TGCAGCGTTGAAGGAGAAAAACTGTTTTTT CSVEGEKLFF TRBJ1-4 many . TRBV29-1
TGTGCCAGTAGTATAGATCTGGGTCAGCCCCAGCATTTT CASSIDLGQPQHF TRBJ1-5 many . TRBV19
TGTGCCAGCAGCTTATCTTCAGCGAACACTGAAGCTTTCTTT CASSLSSANTEAFF TRBJ1-1 many . TRBV5-4
TGTGCCAGCAGTCGTCAGGGGGTTGGTTCGGGCAATCAGCCCCAGCATTTT CASSRQGVGSGNQPQHF TRBJ1-5 many TRBD1 TRBV4-2
TGTGCCAGCAGCCTGATTGGACAGGGGGCCTACGAGCAGTACTTC CASSLIGQGAYEQYF TRBJ2-7 many TRBD1 TRBV27
TGTGCCAGCAGTGAAGGTGTACGTGGAACCCGGGACAGGGGGACAATTTTCTTT CASSEGVRGTRDRGTIFF TRBJ1-1 many TRBD1 TRBV6-1
TGTGCCAGCTTAGACGGGATCACCGGGGAGCTGTTTTTT CASLDGITGELFF TRBJ2-2 many . TRBV2
TGCAGTGCCGGAGCGGGAGGAGGAGAGACCCAGTACTTC CSAGAGGGETQYF TRBJ2-5 . TRBD2 TRBV20-1
TGTGCCTGGACGGGCCCAGGGAAGACCCAGTACTTC CAWTGPGKTQYF TRBJ2-5 many . TRBV30
TGTGCCAGCAGTTTCGGGTGGCCTGAGCAGTACTTC CASSFGWPEQYF TRBJ2-7 many . TRBV28
TGTGCCAGCAGCTCGGGACTGCAGAACACTGAAGCTTTCTTT CASSSGLQNTEAFF TRBJ1-1 once . TRBV7-2
TGTGCCAGCAGCCCGGGGAACCGCCGGAACGCTGAAGCTTTCTTT CASSPGNRRNAEAFF TRBJ1-1 many . TRBV12-3/TRBV12-4
TGTGCCAGCAGCGTTAGGGACGGTTTAACCCAGCATTTT CASSVRDGLTQHF TRBJ1-5 many . TRBV28
TGTGCCAGCAGTTACCGGGACGGCTCCTACGAGCAGTACTTC CASSYRDGSYEQYF TRBJ2-7 many . TRBV6-2/TRBV6-3
TGTGCCAGCAGCCACTTGGACAGGTCAGAGACCCAGTACTTC CASSHLDRSETQYF TRBJ2-5 many TRBD1 TRBV6-2/TRBV6-3
TGCAGCGCCCGGACCGCCCGGGGAGTCGGCACTGAAGCTTTCTTT CSARTARGVGTEAFF TRBJ1-1 many . TRBV29-1
TGTGCCAGCAGTTACGACAGGGGCCGTGGCTACACCTTC CASSYDRGRGYTF TRBJ1-2 many TRBD1 TRBV6-5
TGTGCCAGCAGTTACCCTAAGACAGGTGGAAGAGAGACCCAGTACTTC CASSYPKTGGRETQYF TRBJ2-5 many . TRBV6-5
TGTGCCACCAGCAGAGATTCAGGGAATCAGCCCCAGCATTTT CATSRDSGNQPQHF TRBJ1-5 many . TRBV15
TGTGCCACCAGCAGGGAAGACAGGGCTTCACCCCTCCACTTT CATSREDRASPLHF TRBJ1-6 many TRBD1 TRBV15
TGTGCCAGCAGCCGACCGACATTCTTCGGGGGGACAGGAAAAACCGGGGAGCTGTTTTTT CASSRPTFFGGTGKTGELFF TRBJ2-2 few . TRBV3-1
TGTGCCAGCTCGACAGGGAAGGTCGGGGAGCTGTTTTTT CASSTGKVGELFF TRBJ2-2 few TRBD1 TRBV7-3
TGCGCCAGCAGCCAACAGAGCTCCTATAATTCACCCCTCCACTTT CASSQQSSYNSPLHF TRBJ1-6 many . TRBV4-3
TGTGCCAGCAGCTTATTCGTGGTCGCAGGGAACACCGGGGAGCTGTTTTTT CASSLFVVAGNTGELFF TRBJ2-2 many . TRBV11-2
TGTGCCAGCAGTCTTACCATCAGGGGATCAGGTGGCTACACCTTC CASSLTIRGSGGYTF TRBJ1-2 many . TRBV7-9
TGTGCCAGCAGCACCGGGACAGGGTTGTTAACTTTCTTT CASSTGTGLLTFF TRBJ1-1 . TRBD1 TRBV12-3/TRBV12-4
TGTGCCAGCTCACCCTCTCCGGCAGCCGGGGAGACCCAGTACTTC CASSPSPAAGETQYF TRBJ2-5 . . TRBV18
TGTGCCAGCAGCTTAGGTTGGCGGGGGGGGACCTACCCCTACGAGCAGTACTTC CASSLGWRGGTYPYEQYF TRBJ2-7 many TRBD2 TRBV11-2
TGTGCCATCAGCACATACCAGAAAGGTTACTTT CAISTYQKGYF TRBJ1-1 few . TRBV12-3/TRBV12-4
TGTGCCAGCATCCAGGGGCTCTACACTGGGCATGGCTACACCTTC CASIQGLYTGHGYTF TRBJ1-2 . . TRBV6-1
TGCGCCAGCAGCTTTCCCGGGGATACTGAAGCTTTCTTT CASSFPGDTEAFF TRBJ1-1 many . TRBV5-1
TGCAGTGCTAGGGAACAGCAGGGGTTTGGAAACACCATATATTTT CSAREQQGFGNTIYF TRBJ1-3 many . TRBV20-1